The clone carrying this TCR beta chain appeared many times. The antigen is unknown. The sample belongs to a study of T-cell memory formation after mild COVID-19. General study findings and limits: Later expanders leaned toward CD4+, whereas clones contracting from day 15 to 85 were balanced CD4/CD8. Pre-infection memory already had some responding clones, implying cross-reactive memory joined.

Deletions cut 7 bases from V and 4 bases from J, with 11 bases between. The CDR3 is 12 residues long. Each CDR3 protein is one row after TCRdb ran MiXCR on the 5' RACE reads. The sample yields approximately 260,000 distinct CDR3 sequences, 15% to 20% seen once. The clonotype comes from a man aged 18 to 29 who had mild COVID-19 (a few samples of this study predate the infection). Cell type and time point are not known. V and J are TRBV12-3 or TRBV12-4 and TRBJ2-7; the D is unclear. The sample taken for sequencing was PBMCs or a T cell subset sorted from them (not recorded which). Written as DNA, the CDR3 is TGTGCCAGCACCCTGAACGGATACGAGCAGTACTTC. It specifies CASTLNGYEQYF.